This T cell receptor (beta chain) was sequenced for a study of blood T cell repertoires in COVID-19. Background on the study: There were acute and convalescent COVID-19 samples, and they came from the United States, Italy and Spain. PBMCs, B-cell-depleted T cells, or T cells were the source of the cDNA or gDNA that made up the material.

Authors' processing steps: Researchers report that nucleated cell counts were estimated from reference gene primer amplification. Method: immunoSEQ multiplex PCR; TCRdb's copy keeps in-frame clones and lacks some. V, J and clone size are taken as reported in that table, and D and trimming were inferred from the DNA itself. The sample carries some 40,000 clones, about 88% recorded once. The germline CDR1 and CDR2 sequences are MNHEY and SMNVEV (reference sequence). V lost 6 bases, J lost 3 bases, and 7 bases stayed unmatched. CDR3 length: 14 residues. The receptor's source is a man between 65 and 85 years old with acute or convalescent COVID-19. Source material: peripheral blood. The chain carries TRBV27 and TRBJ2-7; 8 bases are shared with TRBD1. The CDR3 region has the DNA TGTGCCAGCAGGGCCGGGACAGGTAACTACGAGCAGTACTTC. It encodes CASRAGTGNYEQYF.